The 25 T cell receptor beta chains in this list originate from one sample, sequenced in a study of graft-versus-host responses after intestinal transplantation. For these receptors, no antigen is known. Assay used: immunoSEQ multiplex PCR; TCRdb lists only in-frame clones, some missing. The sample lists approximately 68,000 clones, around 91% seen once, with about 4.3% in the top ten. Sequenced material: unstimulated CD8+ T cells sorted from spleen or lymph node cells, taken before transplant. These receptors originate from a human donor who was the organ donor for an intestinal transplant.

The chain joins TRBV7-2 to TRBJ1-2, with D perhaps matching TRBD1 (5 bases). This CDR3 spans 16 amino acids. Germline CDR1 and CDR2: SGHTA and FQGNSA. Trimming removed 5 bases at V and 3 bases at J, with 19 bases between. CDR3 region: CASSPGREGAHYGYTF. The CDR3, as DNA: TGTGCCAGCAGCCCGGGCCGCGAAGGGGCGCACTATGGCTACACCTTC.

The gene calls are TRBV30 and TRBJ1-4; TRBD1 might be the D (5 bases). Germline CDR1 is GTSNPN and CDR2 is SVGIG (reference sequence). This CDR3 has 17 amino acids. V dropped 1 base and J dropped 5 bases, with 20 bases sitting between them. CDR3 residues: CAWSASTVVGANEKLFF. CDR3 in DNA: TGTGCCTGGAGTGCCTCCACTGTAGTAGGGGCCAATGAAAAACTGTTTTTT.

The J gene is TRBJ1-3, the V gene TRBV28; the D is unclear. Per the germline V gene, CDR1 is MDHEN and CDR2 is SYDVKM. There are 18 residues in the CDR3. V lost 3 bases and J lost 0, with 18 bases in between. The CDR3 DNA reads as TGTGCCAGCAGTTTCGCGTCGTCGAACGATTTCTCTGGAAACACCATATATTTT. Amino acids: CASSFASSNDFSGNTIYF.

The rearrangement uses TRBV19 and TRBJ2-1, with D tentatively TRBD1 (5 bases). With 7 bases removed from V and 8 bases from J, the gap between germline ends came to 12 bases. In germline, CDR1 is LNHDA, CDR2 SQIVND (reference sequence). CDR3 length: 12 amino acids. CDR3 nucleotide sequence: TGTGCCAGTAAGGCAGGGTCCGATGAGCAGTTCTTC. This gives the protein CASKAGSDEQFF.

This chain uses TRBV27 with TRBJ2-2; 10 bases are shared with TRBD1. Germline-derived CDR1 and CDR2 are MNHEY and SMNVEV (reference sequence). The V gene end was trimmed by 5 bases and the J gene end by 5 bases; junction bases not matched to a gene: 5. This CDR3 is 15 amino acids long. CDR3 in DNA: TGTGCCAGCAGTCCCCGGACAGGGGGAACCGGGGAGCTGTTTTTT. This codes for CASSPRTGGTGELFF.

The chain has TRBV16 and TRBJ2-7, with 7 bases aligning to TRBD2. The germline V gene has CDR1 KGHSY and CDR2 FQNENV. Trimming removed 4 bases from V and 3 bases from J; junction bases left unmatched: 12. The CDR3 extends over 16 amino acids. The CDR3 bases are TGTGCCAGCAGCCCTCACCGGGACTACCACCTCTACGAGCAGTACGTC. Its protein is CASSPHRDYHLYEQYV.

This clone showed up just once. This chain connects TRBV18 to TRBJ1-2; TRBD1 is a possible D gene (6 bases). Germline V gives CDR1 KGHSH, CDR2 LQKENI. V dropped 6 bases and J dropped 2 bases, with 10 bases sitting between them. This CDR3 is built from 13 residues. In nucleotides, the CDR3 is TGTGCCAGCTCTCCTGACAGGAACTATGGCTACACCTTC. Its protein product is CASSPDRNYGYTF.

The gene calls are TRBV30 and TRBJ1-1, with 11 nucleotides matching TRBD1. The V gene end was trimmed by 0 bases and the J gene end by 0 bases; junction bases not matched to a gene: 15. The germline V gene has CDR1 GTSNPN and CDR2 SVGIG (reference sequence). The CDR3 extends over 20 amino acids. The CDR3 coding sequence is TGTGCCTGGAGTGTAAGGACAGGGGGCGTAGGGCTCGACATGAACACTGAAGCTTTCTTT. It is translated as CAWSVRTGGVGLDMNTEAFF.

V and J are TRBV6-5 and TRBJ1-5, with unresolved D. Germline V gene sequence: CDR1 MNHEY, CDR2 SVGAGI. The CDR3 length is 15 residues. Trimming left V 6 bases short and J 0 bases short, with 12 bases between. The CDR3 DNA reads TGTGCCAGCAGCCAGAGACTGAGTAGCAATCAGCCCCAGCATTTT. This sequence encodes CASSQRLSSNQPQHF.

This clone has a single count. The J gene is TRBJ1-2, the V gene TRBV7-8; 12 bases map to TRBD1. With 5 bases clipped from V and 4 bases from J, the junction kept 2 bases outside the gene matches. Germline V gene data show CDR1 as SGHVS and CDR2 as FQNEAQ. There are 14 residues in the CDR3. The CDR3 loop is CASSRDRGLYGYTF. The CDR3 DNA reads TGTGCCAGCAGCAGGGACAGGGGGCTCTATGGCTACACCTTC.

This sequence joins TRBV29-1 and TRBJ1-1, with D possibly matching TRBD1 (5 bases). The CDR3 consists of 13 residues. Looked up from germline, CDR1 is SQVTM and CDR2 is ANQGSEA. Trimming left V 4 bases short and J 4 bases short, with 13 bases between. The CDR3 coding sequence is TGCAGCGTTGGAGGGGAGGTGGGCACTGAAGCTTTCTTT. This translates into CSVGGEVGTEAFF.

This chain connects TRBV5-6 to TRBJ2-5; 9 bases fit TRBD1. Germline V lookup: CDR1 SGHDT, CDR2 YYEEEE. The CDR3 extends over 15 amino acids. V was clipped by 4 bases and J by 5 bases; unmatched bases: 9. CDR3 sequence reads: CASSRDRVPWETQYF. The CDR3 bases are TGTGCCAGCAGCCGGGACAGGGTTCCGTGGGAGACCCAGTACTTC.

V and J are TRBV7-8 and TRBJ2-3; 8 bases are shared with TRBD2. V was pared by 0 bases and J by 0 bases, with 2 bases of the junction left unmatched. Germline V gene lookup returns CDR1 SGHVS and CDR2 FQNEAQ. The CDR3 consists of 16 residues. The CDR3 DNA reads TGTGCCAGCAGCTTAGCTGGCGGGGGGAGCACAGATACGCAGTATTTT. This codes for CASSLAGGGSTDTQYF.

V and J are TRBV28 and TRBJ1-4; perhaps TRBD1 as D (5 bases). Germline V CDR1 and CDR2: MDHEN, SYDVKM. CDR3 length equals 17 residues. The germline V and J ends were trimmed by 5 bases and 0 bases, with 16 bases remaining between them. The CDR3 DNA reads as TGTGCCAGCAGTCTTCATCTGACAGTTCCAACTAATGAAAAACTGTTTTTT. Encoded protein: CASSLHLTVPTNEKLFF.

Remarks on this clone: Other nucleotide sequences in the sample specify the same CDR3. This chain joins TRBV9 and TRBJ2-2, with D possibly being TRBD2 (5 bases). The germline CDR1 and CDR2 sequences are SGDLS and YYNGEE. This CDR3 has 14 amino acids. V was shortened by 0 bases and J by 5 bases, with 8 bases between the two germline ends. CDR3 coding DNA: TGTGCCAGCAGCGTAGCAGGAGGAACCGGGGAGCTGTTTTTT. This encodes CASSVAGGTGELFF. Full variable domain (rest looked up from reference TRBV9 and TRBJ2-2): DSGVTQTPKHLITATGQRVTLRCSPRSGDLSVYWYQQSLDQGLQFLIQYYNGEERAKGNILERFSAQQFPDLHSELNLSSLELGDSALYFCASSVAGGTGELFFGEGSRLTVL.

The chain couples TRBV7-6 to TRBJ1-4, with a weak D call TRBD1 (5 bases). V was trimmed by 5 bases and J by 7 bases, leaving 14 bases between them. Germline CDR1 is SGHVS and CDR2 is FNYEAQ. This CDR3 has 14 amino acids. CDR3 DNA: TGTGCCAGCAGCCGGGGGTCGGGAGGTGAAAAACTGTTTTTT. Encoded protein: CASSRGSGGEKLFF.

The chain links TRBV6-4 to TRBJ2-3, with 8 positions matching TRBD2. Germline loops: CDR1 MRHNA, CDR2 SNTAGT. The ends lost 0 bases at V and 3 bases at J; junction bases unmatched: 2. The length of the CDR3 is 15 residues. The CDR3: CASSDSSGETDTQYF. As DNA, the CDR3 is TGTGCCAGCAGTGACTCTAGCGGGGAGACAGATACGCAGTATTTT.

The rearrangement uses TRBV30 and TRBJ1-5, with 7 bases aligning to TRBD1. The CDR3 is made up of 15 amino acids. J lost 1 base, V lost 2 bases, and 5 bases had no gene match. Germline V gene sequence: CDR1 GTSNPN, CDR2 SVGIG (reference sequence). For the CDR3, the DNA is TGTGCCTGGAGTACAGGGGTAGGCAGCAATCAGCCCCAGCATTTT. Translated, it gives CAWSTGVGSNQPQHF.

The chain combines TRBV10-1 with TRBJ2-2; D uncertain. This CDR3 region has 14 residues. The germline CDR1 and CDR2 sequences are WNHNN and SYGVQD (reference sequence). V lost 4 bases and J 2 bases, leaving 8 bases between the germline ends. The CDR3 coding sequence is TGCGCCAGCAGTGGGTACAGTAACACCGGGGAGCTGTTTTTT. Protein: CASSGYSNTGELFF.

The chain is built from TRBV7-2 and TRBJ2-1; 11 bases match TRBD2. CDR3 size: 17 residues. Per the germline V gene, CDR1 is SGHTA and CDR2 is FQGNSA. Germline trimming cut 3 bases from V and 1 base from J; bases unmatched to any gene: 5. The CDR3 is CASSFELAGASYNEQFF. The CDR3, as DNA: TGTGCCAGCAGCTTCGAACTAGCGGGGGCTTCCTACAATGAGCAGTTCTTC.

This rearrangement joins TRBV28 to TRBJ1-4; D gene ambiguous. The V end lost 3 bases, the J end lost 0 bases, and 8 bases lay between the germline ends. The CDR3 extends over 15 amino acids. The germline CDR1 and CDR2 sequences are MDHEN and SYDVKM. This chain's CDR3 is CASSFPDATNEKLFF. The CDR3 DNA reads TGTGCCAGCAGTTTCCCAGATGCAACTAATGAAAAACTGTTTTTT.

V is TRBV19 and J is TRBJ2-5; the D is unclear. V dropped 3 bases and J dropped 2 bases, with 7 bases sitting between them. The length of the CDR3 is 13 residues. Germline V gene lookup returns CDR1 LNHDA and CDR2 SQIVND (reference sequence). CDR3 protein: CASSIVSQETQYF. The CDR3, as DNA: TGTGCCAGTAGTATCGTCTCTCAAGAGACCCAGTACTTC.

V gene TRBV29-1 combines with J gene TRBJ1-1; D is possibly TRBD1 (5 bases). V dropped 5 bases and J dropped 5 bases, with 15 bases sitting between them. This CDR3 is built from 13 residues. Germline-derived CDR1 and CDR2 are SQVTM and ANQGSEA. The CDR3, as DNA: TGCAGCGTTCGGGGGTTCGAGGGGACTGAAGCTTTCTTT. It yields the protein CSVRGFEGTEAFF.

The count of this clone is one. The genes are TRBV29-1 and TRBJ1-4; 7 bases agree with TRBD1. V shed 7 bases, J shed 10 bases, and the junction held 12 bases outside the gene matches. The CDR3 runs to 13 residues. The V gene's germline CDR1 is SQVTM and CDR2 ANQGSEA. The CDR3 protein is CSAADRDRGKLFF. As DNA, the CDR3 is TGCAGCGCTGCCGACAGGGACCGTGGAAAACTGTTTTTT.

The V and J genes are TRBV6-4 and TRBJ2-3; weak D call: TRBD2 (6 bases). This CDR3 contains 14 residues. The V and J ends lost 0 bases and 6 bases respectively, with 10 bases between them. Germline lookup yields CDR1 MRHNA and CDR2 SNTAGT. The DNA of the CDR3 is TGTGCCAGCAGTGACTCGGAGGGAACGGATACGCAGTATTTT. Its translation is CASSDSEGTDTQYF.